The source of this T cell receptor beta chain is a study of shared clonotypes between healthy human individuals. Notes on the study in general: A few donors showed sharing of approximately 5% of naive CD4 clonotypes.

Repertoires were generated with immunoSEQ multiplex PCR, while TCRdb's copy carries only in-frame clones and drops some. The table lists approximately 1.5 million clones, about 98% of them singletons. Worth noting for this clone: Its target is unknown.

With 5 bases removed from V and 4 bases from J, the gap between germline ends came to 14 bases. Germline V gene lookup returns CDR1 SGHAT and CDR2 FQNNGV. CDR3 length equals 14 residues. Investigators divided CD4+ cells into CD45RA+ naive and CD45RA-negative memory subsets. This sequence was found in a man aged 25 to 40 in good health. Sequenced: naive CD4+ T cells sorted from blood. Specified subset: CD45RA+ positively selected. The genes are TRBV11-2 and TRBJ2-5; the D gene is possibly TRBD1 (6 bases). The CDR3 DNA follows: TGTGCCAGCAGCCCAGGGGCCTTGGGAGAGACCCAGTACTTC. It is translated as CASSPGALGETQYF. Filled out from reference TRBV11-2 and TRBJ2-5, the complete variable domain reads EAGVAQSPRYKIIEKRQSVAFWCNPISGHATLYWYQQILGQGPKLLIQFQNNGVVDDSQLPKDRFSAERLKGVDSTLKIQPAKLEDSAVYLCASSPGALGETQYFGPGTRLLVL.